This TCR beta chain came from a study of T-cell memory formation after mild COVID-19. Turning to the study itself: Each donor largely had its own TCR clusters. Study-wide results and limits: Researchers report contracting CD4+ clones mostly in CM and EM, with CD8+ clones in EMRA. Memory cells collected pre-infection included some clones that later responded, suggesting cross-reactive memory joined.

The table lists this clonotype with a few counts. Its specificity is not known. TCRdb itself ran the 5' RACE reads through MiXCR, one entry per CDR3 protein. The sample has around 200,000 distinct CDR3 sequences, 8% to 11% seen once. The CDR3 covers 16 residues. V was pared by 5 bases and J by 1 base, with 15 bases between. Per the germline V gene, CDR1 is MNHEY and CDR2 is SMNVEV (reference sequence). This clonotype originated in a man between 18 and 29 years old who had mild COVID-19 (a few samples of this study predate the infection). Cell type and time point are not known. The chain links TRBV27 to TRBJ2-1, with D perhaps matching TRBD1 or TRBD2 (5 bases each). The material sequenced was PBMCs or a T cell subset sorted from them (not recorded which). The CDR3 loop reads CASSGFRDGSYNEQFF. CDR3 sequence (DNA): TGTGCCAGCAGTGGCTTTCGGGACGGATCCTACAATGAGCAGTTCTTC.